Listed below are T cell receptor beta chains from one sample, sequenced in a study of CD8 T cells in Susac syndrome. TCRdb re-called the immunoSEQ multiplex PCR reads through MiXCR, storing one row per CDR3 protein. The sample records around 300,000 distinct CDR3 sequences, approximately 85% being singletons. The sequenced sample was CD8+ T cells from PBMCs. The receptors shown here come from a human donor with multiple sclerosis. Each CDR3 is given with its conserved first and last residue. Each record gives: D gene, J gene, V gene, clone size, CDR3 DNA, CDR3 protein. D genes are given only for firm matches. Size tells how often a clone was seen (once, few, many) or the class of an expanded clone, and some rows leave it out.

. | TRBJ2-1 | TRBV9 | once | TGTGCCAGCAGCGTAAAGGGAGTAAGCTCCTACAATGAGCAGTTCTTC | CASSVKGVSSYNEQFF
. | TRBJ2-1 | TRBV6-2/TRBV6-3 | few | TGTGCCAGCAGTGGGACTGGTCCCCGCAATGAGCAGTTCTTC | CASSGTGPRNEQFF
TRBD1 | TRBJ2-2 | TRBV27 | . | TGTGCCAGCAGTCGGACAGGGATCACCGGGGAGCTGTTTTTT | CASSRTGITGELFF
TRBD2 | TRBJ2-7 | TRBV6-5 | . | TGTGCCAGCAGTTACTCGAATCCGGCGGGAGGGGACGAGCAGTACTTC | CASSYSNPAGGDEQYF
. | TRBJ1-5 | TRBV6-2/TRBV6-3 | . | TGTGCCAGCAGGTGGGGCGGCGGCAATCAGCCCCAGCATTTT | CASRWGGGNQPQHF
. | TRBJ1-5 | TRBV5-6 | . | TGTGCCAGCAGCCCAGGGACGGTTGATGAGCCCCAGCATTTT | CASSPGTVDEPQHF
. | TRBJ2-7 | TRBV7-8 | few | TGTGCCAGCAGCTTTTCCGGGAGCCCCTACGAGCAGTACTTC | CASSFSGSPYEQYF
TRBD1 | TRBJ1-5 | TRBV20-1 | . | TGCAGTGCTAGGGCCGGGACAGTTATAGATCAGCCCCAGCATTTT | CSARAGTVIDQPQHF
. | TRBJ2-1 | TRBV6-1 | . | TGTGCCAGCAGTGAAGTTACGGTAAGGGGACCTGAGCAGTTCTTC | CASSEVTVRGPEQFF
. | TRBJ1-5 | TRBV27 | . | TGTGCCAGCAGTTTCGTCGGATATAGCAATCAGCCCCAGCATTTT | CASSFVGYSNQPQHF
. | TRBJ2-3 | TRBV4-3 | . | TGCGCCAGCAGCCAAGCCTACGGGGCGTTCTTGACAGATACGCAGTATTTT | CASSQAYGAFLTDTQYF
. | TRBJ2-3 | TRBV2 | . | TGTGCCAGCAGTGAAGAAGGGGCCAGCCATGGAGGGGGAGATACGCAGTATTTT | CASSEEGASHGGGDTQYF
. | TRBJ2-5 | TRBV5-4 | once | TGTGCCAGCAGCCCGACTAGTTCTATAGACCAAGAGACCCAGTACTTC | CASSPTSSIDQETQYF
. | TRBJ1-2 | TRBV7-9 | . | TGTGCCAGCAGCTCGCCTGGGGGGGACGGCTACACCTTC | CASSSPGGDGYTF
. | TRBJ1-1 | TRBV20-1 | . | TGCAGTGCTAGAGATCTAGTTACAGCGGTTATGGGGACGAACACTGAAGCTTTCTTT | CSARDLVTAVMGTNTEAFF
TRBD2 | TRBJ2-1 | TRBV20-1 | . | TGCAGTGCTAGGGAGGGGACTAGCGTCTACAATGAGCAGTTCTTC | CSAREGTSVYNEQFF
. | TRBJ2-1 | TRBV3-1 | . | TGTGCCAGCAGCCAAGAACCTAATGAACTGCGCAATGAGCAGTTCTTC | CASSQEPNELRNEQFF
TRBD1 | TRBJ1-5 | TRBV27 | . | TGTGCCAGCAGTTCCCGGACAGGGGATAATCAGCCCCAGCATTTT | CASSSRTGDNQPQHF
. | TRBJ2-2 | TRBV10-1 | . | TGCGCCAGCAGTGACCCCACCGGGGAGCTGTTTTTT | CASSDPTGELFF
. | TRBJ1-2 | TRBV6-5 | . | TGTGCCAGCAGTTACTCGATTGTTGGCCTCTATGGCTACACCTTC | CASSYSIVGLYGYTF
TRBD1 | TRBJ1-2 | TRBV27 | . | TGTGCCAGCAGTGCCCAGGGGGCGCGTGGCTACACCTTC | CASSAQGARGYTF
TRBD2 | TRBJ2-3 | TRBV4-3 | . | TGCGCCAGCAGCCAGGGACTAACGCCGACCGATACGCAGTATTTT | CASSQGLTPTDTQYF
. | TRBJ2-1 | TRBV7-9 | . | TGTGCCAGCAGCCTGGTAGGTCCTTCCAGTGGGTCCTACAATGAGCAGTTCTTC | CASSLVGPSSGSYNEQFF
TRBD1 | TRBJ2-7 | TRBV7-9 | . | TGTGCCAGCAGCACAGGGGTCGGGATCTACGAGCAGTACTTC | CASSTGVGIYEQYF
. | TRBJ2-1 | TRBV28 | . | TGTGCCAGCAGTTTATGGCAGGGGACCTACAATGAGCAGTTCTTC | CASSLWQGTYNEQFF
TRBD1 | TRBJ2-1 | TRBV19 | . | TGTGCCAGTAGTATAGGGGCAGGGGGAACGTTCTTC | CASSIGAGGTFF
TRBD1 | TRBJ2-7 | TRBV4-2 | once | TGTGCCAGCAGCCCGGGACAGGGGGACCCCCGGCCTACCGAGCAGTACTTC | CASSPGQGDPRPTEQYF
TRBD2 | TRBJ2-1 | TRBV19 | . | TGTGCCAGTAGCACCCATTGGGATACTAGCGGGAGGGCGGTAAATGAGCAGTTCTTC | CASSTHWDTSGRAVNEQFF
TRBD2 | TRBJ2-7 | TRBV7-9 | . | TGTGCCAGCAGCTTTCCTACTAGCGGGAGCGGCGAGCAGTACTTC | CASSFPTSGSGEQYF
TRBD2 | TRBJ2-1 | TRBV5-4 | . | TGTGCCAGCAGCTTAGCACTAGCGAAAAATGAGCAGTTCTTC | CASSLALAKNEQFF
TRBD2 | TRBJ2-1 | TRBV29-1 | . | TGCAGCGTTTACCCGCGGGAGGGTTTTCGGGAGCAGTTCTTC | CSVYPREGFREQFF
. | TRBJ2-7 | TRBV6-2/TRBV6-3 | . | TGTGCCAGCAGTTACTCGATTTACGAGCAGTACTTC | CASSYSIYEQYF
TRBD1 | TRBJ2-1 | TRBV29-1 | once | TGCAGCGTTGAAGAAACCCCTTCAGGGGGCGATAATGCCCGGGCCTACAATGAGCAGTTCTTC | CSVEETPSGGDNARAYNEQFF